This TCR beta chain was obtained from a study of cytomegalovirus exposure and HLA in healthy donors. Study-wide context: Roughly 85 million unique TCRs from HLA-typed donors made up an early data release. Study-wide results and limits: Reports credit the classifier with highly specific, highly sensitive diagnosis of cytomegalovirus status. In a later analysis, common viral pathogens appeared linked to several of the most significant clusters. Earlier results showed most TCR beta V segments being productive about 87% or about 30% of the time.

The PCR employed 60 Vbeta primers together with 13 Jbeta primers. TCRdb keeps only in-frame clones here, not all; method: immunoSEQ multiplex PCR. The table lists about 190,000 clones, over 70% of them singletons. The V segment lost 4 bases and the J segment 3 bases; nucleotides outside the gene matches: 14. CDR3 length: 17 residues. Germline V lookup: CDR1 SGDLS, CDR2 YYNGEE. This clone was observed a few times. The antigen is unknown. The sequencing input was PBMCs. The sequence came from a man in his thirties or forties in good health and CMV-seronegative. V is TRBV9 and J is TRBJ2-3; 7 bases are shared with TRBD2. The CDR3 DNA reads as TGTGCCAGCAGCCCTCGTTTGAGCGGGGAGAGGACAGATACGCAGTATTTT. Amino acid sequence: CASSPRLSGERTDTQYF.